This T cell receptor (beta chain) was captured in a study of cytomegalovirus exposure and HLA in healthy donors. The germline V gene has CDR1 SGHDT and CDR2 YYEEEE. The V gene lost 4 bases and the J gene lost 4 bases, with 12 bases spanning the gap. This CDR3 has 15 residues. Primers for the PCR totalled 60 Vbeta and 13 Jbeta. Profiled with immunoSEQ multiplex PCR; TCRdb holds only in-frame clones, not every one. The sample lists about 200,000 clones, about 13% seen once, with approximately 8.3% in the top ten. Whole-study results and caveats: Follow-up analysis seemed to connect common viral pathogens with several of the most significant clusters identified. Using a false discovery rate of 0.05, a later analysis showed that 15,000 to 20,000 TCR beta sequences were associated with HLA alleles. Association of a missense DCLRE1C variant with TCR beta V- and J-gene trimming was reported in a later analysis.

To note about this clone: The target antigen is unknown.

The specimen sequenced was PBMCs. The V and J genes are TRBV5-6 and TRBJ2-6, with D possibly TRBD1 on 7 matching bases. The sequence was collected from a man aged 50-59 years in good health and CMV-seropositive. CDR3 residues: CASSLTGRGANVLTF. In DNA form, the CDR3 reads TGTGCCAGCAGCCTGACAGGGAGGGGGGCCAACGTCCTGACTTTC.